The T cell receptor (beta chain) under discussion was sequenced for a study of T cell responses to AZD1222 COVID-19 vaccine. As for this clone: No antigen is known for it.

There are 10 residues in the CDR3. From germline, CDR1 is SQVTM and CDR2 ANQGSEA. V dropped 1 base and J dropped 7 bases, with 5 bases sitting between them. Profiled with immunoSEQ multiplex PCR; TCRdb holds only in-frame clones, not every one. This sample carries about 180,000 clones, approximately 88% of them seen once, and the ten largest clones take 1.5% to 2%. Points from the study as a whole: The donor group comprised mostly white British people and more females; the analysis possibly underestimated clonal diversity. Reportedly, nearly half of unique spike TCRs recognized epitopes outside B.1.351/B.1.1.7 mutations. Repertoire samples came only from after the peak T cell response.

The J gene is TRBJ2-7, the V gene TRBV29-1, with D possibly being TRBD2 (5 bases). The input for sequencing was peripheral blood, taken on day 0 of AZD1222 vaccination. This sequence was found in an adult in good health. CDR3 sequence reads: CSVEAGEQYF. The CDR3 nucleotides are TGCAGCGTTGAAGCGGGAGAGCAGTACTTC.